Reported below is one TCR beta chain. What it recognizes is unknown. This entry is derived from a study of PD-L1 blockade in urothelial cancer. Across the study: Treatment start was followed by blood analysis at 3 weeks (second dose) and again at 6 weeks. Each blood sample yielded a median of 141,255 T cells.

Time point of the sample: peripheral blood 6 weeks after treatment start. The cohort comprised individuals with locally advanced or metastatic urothelial carcinoma. Sequencing was performed with immunoSEQ multiplex PCR; in TCRdb, only in-frame clones are kept and a portion is missing. The table shows more than 90,000 clones, with over 80% occurring only once. General study results and limits: Tumor-linked clones in blood grew more by 3 weeks in durable-benefit patients.

The CDR3 spans 16 residues. Trimming removed 6 bases from V and 1 base from J; junction bases left unmatched: 12. Germline-derived CDR1 and CDR2 are SGHRS and YFSETQ. The material was PBMCs, obtained around atezolizumab (anti-PD-L1) treatment. The receptor was derived from a man between 65 and 85 years old with urothelial cancer. This rearrangement joins TRBV5-1 to TRBJ2-7; 8 bases line up with TRBD1. CDR3 DNA: TGCGCCAGCACTATTTCCGGGACAGGTGGATCCTACGAGCAGTACTTC. Translating it yields CASTISGTGGSYEQYF. Based on the CDR3 plus reference TRBV5-1 and TRBJ2-7, the full variable domain is KAGVTQTPRYLIKTRGQQVTLSCSPISGHRSVSWYQQTPGQGLQFLFEYFSETQRNKGNFPGRFSGRQFSNSRSEMNVSTLELGDSALYLCASTISGTGGSYEQYFGPGTRLTVT.